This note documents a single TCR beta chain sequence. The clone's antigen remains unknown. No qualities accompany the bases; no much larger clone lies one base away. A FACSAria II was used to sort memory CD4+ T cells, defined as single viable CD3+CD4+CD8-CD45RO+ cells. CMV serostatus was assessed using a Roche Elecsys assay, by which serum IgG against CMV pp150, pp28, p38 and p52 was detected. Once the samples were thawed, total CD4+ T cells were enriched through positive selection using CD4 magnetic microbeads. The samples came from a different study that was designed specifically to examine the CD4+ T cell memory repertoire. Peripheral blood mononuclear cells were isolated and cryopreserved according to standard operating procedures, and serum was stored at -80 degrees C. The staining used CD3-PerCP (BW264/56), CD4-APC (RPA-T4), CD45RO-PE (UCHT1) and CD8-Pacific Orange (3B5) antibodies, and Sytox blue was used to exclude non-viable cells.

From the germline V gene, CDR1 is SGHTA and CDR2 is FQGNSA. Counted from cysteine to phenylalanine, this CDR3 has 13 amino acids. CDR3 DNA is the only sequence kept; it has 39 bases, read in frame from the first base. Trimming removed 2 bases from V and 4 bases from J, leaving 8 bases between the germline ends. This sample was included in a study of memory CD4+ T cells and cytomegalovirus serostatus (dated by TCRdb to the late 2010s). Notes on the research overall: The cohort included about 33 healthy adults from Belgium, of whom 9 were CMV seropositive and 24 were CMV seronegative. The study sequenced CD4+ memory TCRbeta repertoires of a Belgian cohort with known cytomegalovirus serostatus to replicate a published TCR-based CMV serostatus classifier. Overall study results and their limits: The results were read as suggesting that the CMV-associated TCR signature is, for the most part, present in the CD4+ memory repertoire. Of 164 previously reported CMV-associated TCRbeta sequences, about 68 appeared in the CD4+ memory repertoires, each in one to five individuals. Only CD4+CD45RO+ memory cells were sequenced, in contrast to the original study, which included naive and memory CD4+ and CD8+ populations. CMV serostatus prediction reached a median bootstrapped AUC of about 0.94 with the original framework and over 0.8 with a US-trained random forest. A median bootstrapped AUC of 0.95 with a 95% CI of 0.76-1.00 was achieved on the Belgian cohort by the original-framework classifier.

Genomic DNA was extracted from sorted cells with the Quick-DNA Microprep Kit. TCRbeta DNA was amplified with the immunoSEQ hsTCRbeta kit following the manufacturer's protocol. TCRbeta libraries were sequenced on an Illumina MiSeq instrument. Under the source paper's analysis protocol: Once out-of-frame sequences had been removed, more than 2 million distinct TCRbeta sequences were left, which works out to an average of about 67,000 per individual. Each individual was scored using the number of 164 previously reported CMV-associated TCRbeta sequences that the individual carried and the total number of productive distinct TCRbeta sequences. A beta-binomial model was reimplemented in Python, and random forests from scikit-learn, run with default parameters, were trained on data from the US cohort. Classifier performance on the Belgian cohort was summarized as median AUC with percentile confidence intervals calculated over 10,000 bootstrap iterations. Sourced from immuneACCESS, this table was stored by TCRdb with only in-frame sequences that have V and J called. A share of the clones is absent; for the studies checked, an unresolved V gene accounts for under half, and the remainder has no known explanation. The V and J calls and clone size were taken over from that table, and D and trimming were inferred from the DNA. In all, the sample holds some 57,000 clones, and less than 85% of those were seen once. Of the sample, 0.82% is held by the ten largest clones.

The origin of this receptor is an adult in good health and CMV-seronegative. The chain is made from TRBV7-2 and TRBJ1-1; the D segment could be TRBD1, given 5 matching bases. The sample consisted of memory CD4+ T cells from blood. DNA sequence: TGTGCCAGCAGCTTAATGGGGACCACTGAAGCTTTCTTT. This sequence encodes CASSLMGTTEAFF.